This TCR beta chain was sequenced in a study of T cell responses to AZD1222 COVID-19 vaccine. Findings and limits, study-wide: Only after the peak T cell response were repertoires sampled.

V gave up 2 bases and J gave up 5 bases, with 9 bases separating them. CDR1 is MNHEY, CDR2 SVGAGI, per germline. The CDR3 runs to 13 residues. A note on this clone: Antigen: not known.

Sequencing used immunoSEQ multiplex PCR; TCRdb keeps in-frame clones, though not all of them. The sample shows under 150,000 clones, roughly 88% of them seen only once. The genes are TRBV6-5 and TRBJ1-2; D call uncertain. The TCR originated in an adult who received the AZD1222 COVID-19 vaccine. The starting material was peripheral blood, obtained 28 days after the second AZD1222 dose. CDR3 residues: CASSYGAPYGYTF. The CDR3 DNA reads TGTGCCAGCAGTTACGGTGCCCCTTATGGCTACACCTTC.